The 28 T cell receptor beta chains below all came from one sample that was sequenced in a study of cytomegalovirus exposure and HLA in healthy donors. PCR used 60 Vbeta primers and 13 Jbeta primers. Sequencing was performed with immunoSEQ multiplex PCR; in TCRdb, only in-frame clones are kept and a portion is missing. The top ten hold 1.2% of the sample, which has about 120,000 clones, roughly 80% seen once. Sequencing was carried out using PBMCs. The source of these receptors is a female donor in good health and CMV-seronegative.

This clone showed up just once. The genes are TRBV2 and TRBJ2-7; 7 nucleotides align to TRBD2. V was pared by 7 bases and J by 2 bases, with 5 bases of the junction left unmatched. Germline lookup yields CDR1 SNHLY and CDR2 FYNNEI. The CDR3 extends over 13 amino acids. The CDR3 nucleotides read TGTGCCAGCATTAGGACTAGGGCCTACGAGCAGTACTTC. It translates to CASIRTRAYEQYF. Full variable domain (remainder filled in from reference TRBV2 and TRBJ2-7): EPEVTQTPSHQVTQMGQEVILRCVPISNHLYFYWYRQILGQKVEFLVSFYNNEISEKSEIFDDQFSVERPDGSNFTLKIRSTKLEDSAMYFCASIRTRAYEQYFGPGTRLTVT.

This clone appeared once. The V gene is TRBV6-1, the J gene TRBJ2-6; 9 bases fit TRBD1. From germline, CDR1 is MNHNS and CDR2 SASEGT. This CDR3 spans 18 amino acids. The junction had 8 bases not matched to a gene; V was cut back by 1 base and J by 4 bases. In nucleotides, the CDR3 is TGTGCCAGCAGTGAAGAGACAGGGGGTATCTGGGGGGCCAACGTCCTGACTTTC. Its translation: CASSEETGGIWGANVLTF.

For this clone: Distinct nucleotide sequences in the sample also encode this CDR3. The rearrangement uses TRBV6-5 and TRBJ1-5; the match to TRBD1 covers 9 bases. The junction had 2 bases not matched to a gene; V was cut back by 6 bases and J by 2 bases. Germline V gene data show CDR1 as MNHEY and CDR2 as SVGAGI. The CDR3 extends over 14 amino acids. Here the CDR3 reads CASSRDRGNQPQHF. The CDR3 coding sequence is TGTGCCAGCAGCCGGGACAGGGGCAATCAGCCCCAGCATTTT.

J is TRBJ1-2 and V is TRBV15; no firm D call. The V and J ends lost 0 bases and 4 bases respectively, with 18 bases between them. CDR1 and CDR2 from the germline V gene are LNHNV and YYDKDF (reference sequence). The CDR3 is made up of 17 amino acids. The CDR3 nucleotides are TGTGCCACCAGCAGAGAACTAGTCCAGTACGGAACCTATGGCTACACCTTC. Residues: CATSRELVQYGTYGYTF.

The chain employs TRBV6-1 and TRBJ1-5, with unresolved D. CDR1 and CDR2 from the germline V gene are MNHNS and SASEGT. V was clipped by 6 bases and J by 0 bases, with 9 bases between them. This CDR3 contains 14 residues. CDR3 sequence reads: CASRKQHSNQPQHF. CDR3 in DNA: TGTGCCAGCAGGAAACAGCATAGCAATCAGCCCCAGCATTTT.

V and J are TRBV30 and TRBJ2-1; 9 bases are a match to TRBD2. This CDR3 contains 13 residues. Trimming removed 6 bases from V and 8 bases from J; junction bases left unmatched: 8. Germline V gene data show CDR1 as GTSNPN and CDR2 as SVGIG (reference sequence). CDR3 loop: CACPGLASDEQFF. The CDR3 region has the DNA TGTGCCTGCCCGGGACTAGCATCCGATGAGCAGTTCTTC.

J is TRBJ1-5 and V is TRBV4-2; D gene unclear. The germline V gene has CDR1 LGHNA and CDR2 YNFKEQ. V was shortened by 0 bases and J by 8 bases, with 8 bases between the two germline ends. The length of the CDR3 is 13 residues. In DNA form, the CDR3 reads TGTGCCAGCAGCCAAGACGCGCCGGAGCCCCAGCATTTT. Protein product: CASSQDAPEPQHF.

The gene calls are TRBV15 and TRBJ2-3; TRBD1 aligns across 7 bases. Trimming removed 8 bases from V and 6 bases from J; junction bases left unmatched: 8. Germline V gene data show CDR1 as LNHNV and CDR2 as YYDKDF (reference sequence). There are 13 residues in the CDR3. CDR3: CATSGGPRDTQYF. CDR3 DNA sequence: TGTGCCACCTCAGGGGGACCCCGCGATACGCAGTATTTT.

This chain joins TRBV30 and TRBJ2-2, with 7 bases fitting TRBD1. This CDR3 has 15 residues. Germline V CDR1 and CDR2: GTSNPN, SVGIG (reference sequence). Trimming cost V 0 bases and J 4 bases; bases outside gene matches: 5. The CDR3: CAWSVPYRGTGELFF. In nucleotides, the CDR3 is TGTGCCTGGAGTGTACCCTACAGGGGCACCGGGGAGCTGTTTTTT.

As concerns this clone: An end of the junction differs from the germline gene, which may be a read error. The V and J genes are TRBV7-7 and TRBJ2-3, with D possibly being TRBD2 (5 bases). Germline lookup yields CDR1 SSHAT and CDR2 FNYEAQ (reference sequence). The length of the CDR3 is 14 residues. The CDR3 spells CASSLGRGSDTQYF. The CDR3 DNA sequence: TGTGCTAGCAGCTTAGGTAGAGGGTCTGATACGCAGTATTTT.

V gene TRBV11-2 combines with J gene TRBJ1-6; possibly TRBD1 for D (5 bases). This CDR3 spans 16 amino acids. The germline V gene encodes CDR1 SGHAT and CDR2 FQNNGV. V shed 5 bases and J shed 3 bases, with 14 bases lying between them. CDR3: CASSGYDSLYNSPLHF. The CDR3 DNA follows: TGTGCCAGCAGCGGATACGACAGCCTCTATAATTCACCCCTCCACTTT.

The V gene is TRBV6-5, the J gene TRBJ2-7; the match to TRBD1 covers 9 bases. CDR3 size: 14 residues. The germline CDR1 and CDR2 sequences are MNHEY and SVGAGI. Trimming removed 7 bases from V and 7 bases from J; junction bases left unmatched: 11. The CDR3 is CASNPGQGGVEQYF. The DNA for the CDR3 is TGTGCCAGCAACCCGGGACAGGGCGGAGTGGAGCAGTACTTC.

The gene calls are TRBV30 and TRBJ2-4; D perhaps matches TRBD2 (5 bases). V lost 0 bases and J lost 8, with 11 bases in between. Per germline, CDR1 GTSNPN and CDR2 SVGIG (reference sequence). CDR3 length: 13 residues. CDR3 in amino acids: CAWSVRGWDIQYF. In DNA form, the CDR3 reads TGTGCCTGGAGTGTACGAGGGTGGGACATTCAGTACTTC.

The V gene is TRBV6-1, the J gene TRBJ2-7; 11 bases are shared with TRBD2. Trimming at V came to 2 bases and at J to 4 bases, leaving 7 bases not matched to a gene. This CDR3 spans 16 amino acids. Germline CDR1 MNHNS, CDR2 SASEGT. CDR3: CASSESPGTSGYEQYF. The CDR3 bases are TGTGCCAGCAGTGAATCGCCCGGGACTAGCGGTTACGAGCAGTACTTC.

This clone was found once. The chain couples TRBV30 to TRBJ1-1; D perhaps matches TRBD1 (5 bases). This CDR3 is 12 amino acids long. Trimming took 5 bases from V and 2 from J, leaving 9 bases between them. CDR1 and CDR2 from the germline V gene are GTSNPN and SVGIG (reference sequence). DNA of the CDR3: TGTGCCTGGGACAGAATTAACACTGAAGCTTTCTTT. It specifies CAWDRINTEAFF.

The rearrangement links TRBV5-1 to TRBJ1-1, with 7 bases matching TRBD1. CDR1 is SGHRS, CDR2 YFSETQ, per germline. V trimming: 2 bases; J trimming: 0 bases; junction bases outside the gene matches: 7. There are 16 residues in the CDR3. CDR3 bases: TGCGCCAGCAGCTTACGACAGGGCATAATGAACACTGAAGCTTTCTTT. It encodes CASSLRQGIMNTEAFF.

This chain connects TRBV4-1 to TRBJ2-7; D unclear. The CDR3 contains 16 residues. From germline, CDR1 is MGHRA and CDR2 YSYEKL. V lost 1 base, J lost 1 base, and 14 bases lay in between. The CDR3 coding sequence is TGCGCCAGCAGCCAAGCCTCGAAGTCCCTATCCTACGAGCAGTACTTC. This codes for CASSQASKSLSYEQYF.

The chain combines TRBV18 with TRBJ2-7; 15 bases fit TRBD2. This CDR3 contains 18 residues. Germline V lookup: CDR1 KGHSH, CDR2 LQKENI. The V segment lost 5 bases and the J segment 6 bases; nucleotides outside the gene matches: 14. The CDR3 loop reads CASSVRTSGRAVVSEQYF. The CDR3 region has the DNA TGTGCCAGCTCAGTCCGGACTAGCGGGAGGGCCGTAGTATCCGAGCAGTACTTC.

The rearrangement uses TRBV5-4 and TRBJ2-7; D possibly corresponds to TRBD2 (7 bases). The V end was cut by 1 base, the J end by 2 bases, with 13 bases between. Per germline, CDR1 SGHNT and CDR2 YYREEE (reference sequence). CDR3 length: 15 amino acids. The CDR3: CASSLSGGPTYEQYF. The CDR3 coding sequence is TGTGCCAGCAGCTTGTCCGGGGGGCCTACCTACGAGCAGTACTTC. Drawing the rest from reference TRBV5-4 and TRBJ2-7, the complete variable domain is ETGVTQSPTHLIKTRGQQVTLRCSSQSGHNTVSWYQQALGQGPQFIFQYYREEENGRGNFPPRFSGLQFPNYSSELNVNALELDDSALYLCASSLSGGPTYEQYFGPGTRLTVT.

The V call is TRBV9, the J call TRBJ2-1; tentatively, D is TRBD2 (6 bases). The CDR3 has 15 residues. V shed 3 bases and J shed 5 bases, with 15 bases lying between them. Germline lookup yields CDR1 SGDLS and CDR2 YYNGEE. The CDR3 protein is CASSGRIAVNNEQFF. CDR3 DNA: TGTGCCAGCAGCGGGCGTATAGCGGTCAACAATGAGCAGTTCTTC.

This clone was detected a few times. It is unclear where the CDR3 begins or ends on the DNA, so no DNA is shown, and the CDR3 is as TCRdb lists it. This chain uses TRBV2 with TRBJ2-5; the DNA was not compared with TRBD2, the D call given in the table. A total of 14 residues make up the CDR3, ends included. The germline V gene encodes CDR1 SNHLY and CDR2 FYNNEI. CDR3 protein: CASKPTYFGETQYF.

This chain connects TRBV10-3 to TRBJ2-1, with TRBD1 identical over 7 bases. Unmatched junction bases numbered 8, after V lost 2 bases and J lost 1 base. CDR3 size: 17 residues. CDR1 and CDR2 from the germline V gene are ENHRY and SYGVKD. The CDR3 DNA sequence: TGTGCCATCAGTGAGACCCGAGACAGGGTATCCTACAATGAGCAGTTCTTC. Its protein is CAISETRDRVSYNEQFF.

The rearrangement joins TRBV9 to TRBJ2-7; the match to TRBD1 covers 7 bases. Germline CDR1 reads SGDLS; CDR2 reads YYNGEE. Trimming took 3 bases from V and 0 from J; bases not matched to a gene: 3. The CDR3 runs 14 residues. Written as DNA, the CDR3 is TGTGCCAGCAGCGGGGACAGTGGCTCCTACGAGCAGTACTTC. It specifies CASSGDSGSYEQYF.

The J gene is TRBJ2-1, the V gene TRBV6-1; TRBD2 matches at 16 bases. The CDR3 is 20 amino acids. J lost 6 bases, V lost 1 base, and 12 bases had no gene match. Germline CDR1 MNHNS, CDR2 SASEGT. The DNA of the CDR3 is TGTGCCAGCAGTGAAGATTACAGCGGGACTAGCGGGAGGGCCGGCAATGAGCAGTTCTTC. Translated: CASSEDYSGTSGRAGNEQFF.

The chain has TRBV4-1 and TRBJ2-7; D is uncertain. The CDR3 sequence is 12 residues long. Trimming took off 5 bases at V and 6 bases at J, with 11 bases between the two ends. The germline CDR1 and CDR2 sequences are MGHRA and YSYEKL. The CDR3, as DNA: TGCGCCAGCAGCGACGTATCGGGCGAGCAGTACTTC. It specifies CASSDVSGEQYF.

The V gene is TRBV5-6, the J gene TRBJ2-7, with 10 bases matching TRBD1. Germline assignment: CDR1 SGHDT and CDR2 YYEEEE. This CDR3 spans 15 amino acids. V shed 5 bases, J shed 1 base, and the junction held 6 bases outside the gene matches. CDR3 protein: CASRPDRGLSYEQYF. In DNA, the CDR3 is TGTGCCAGCAGACCAGACAGGGGGCTGTCCTACGAGCAGTACTTC. The full variable domain, rest sourced from reference TRBV5-6 and TRBJ2-7, is DAGVTQSPTHLIKTRGQQVTLRCSPKSGHDTVSWYQQALGQGPQFIFQYYEEEERQRGNFPDRFSGHQFPNYSSELNVNALLLGDSALYLCASRPDRGLSYEQYFGPGTRLTVT.

This chain links TRBV5-1 with TRBJ1-1; the match to TRBD1 covers 10 bases. This CDR3 has 15 amino acids. The V gene's germline CDR1 is SGHRS and CDR2 YFSETQ. With V trimmed by 3 bases and J by 8 bases, 10 bases remained unmatched. This chain's CDR3 is CASSYRDRGLEEAFF. The CDR3 bases are TGCGCCAGCAGCTACCGGGACAGGGGTCTGGAGGAAGCTTTCTTT.

V is TRBV19 and J is TRBJ1-5; TRBD1 is a possible D gene (5 bases). This CDR3 is built from 15 residues. Trimming took 5 bases from V and 0 from J, leaving 11 bases between them. In germline, CDR1 is LNHDA, CDR2 SQIVND (reference sequence). CDR3 protein: CASSFGTLSNQPQHF. The DNA for the CDR3 is TGTGCCAGTAGTTTCGGGACTCTTAGCAATCAGCCCCAGCATTTT. The full variable domain, rest sourced from reference TRBV19 and TRBJ1-5, is DGGITQSPKYLFRKEGQNVTLSCEQNLNHDAMYWYRQDPGQGLRLIYYSQIVNDFQKGDIAEGYSVSREKKESFPLTVTSAQKNPTAFYLCASSFGTLSNQPQHFGDGTRLSIL.